The 25 T cell receptor beta chains below come from one sample, sequenced in a study of shared clonotypes between healthy human individuals. Assay: immunoSEQ multiplex PCR; the TCRdb copy retains only in-frame clones and omits some. The top ten hold roughly 1.5% of the sample, which has some 980,000 clones, roughly 72% seen once. Sequenced input: memory CD4+ T cells sorted from blood. The subset: CD45RA-negative fraction. The receptors derive from a man younger than 30 in good health.

J is TRBJ1-4 and V is TRBV7-9; D is unresolved. CDR3 length: 13 amino acids. Germline loops: CDR1 SEHNR, CDR2 FQNEAQ (reference sequence). Trimming stripped 2 bases from V and 4 bases from J, with 5 bases between. The CDR3: CASSLYHNEKLFF. The CDR3, as DNA: TGTGCCAGCAGCTTATACCATAATGAAAAACTGTTTTTT.

This clone occurred a few times. At one end the junction does not follow the germline gene, possibly because of a read error. This chain uses TRBV2 with TRBJ2-3; a weak D match, TRBD1 (5 bases). The CDR3 totals 15 residues. The germline V gene has CDR1 SNHLY and CDR2 FYNNEI. The CDR3 loop reads CASSETVSPTNTQYF. The CDR3 bases are TGTGCCAGCAGTGAGACAGTTTCCCCCACAAATACGCAGTATTTT.

This sequence joins TRBV6-1 and TRBJ1-5; 7 nucleotides agree with TRBD1. The CDR3 consists of 16 residues. The junction had 6 bases not matched to a gene; V was cut back by 3 bases and J by 1 base. Germline loops: CDR1 MNHNS, CDR2 SASEGT. CDR3 residues: CASSEYLQGSNQPQHF. Written as DNA, the CDR3 is TGTGCCAGCAGTGAGTACTTACAGGGGAGCAATCAGCCCCAGCATTTT.

This sequence joins TRBV7-9 and TRBJ1-2; D is perhaps TRBD1 (5 bases). The germline V gene encodes CDR1 SEHNR and CDR2 FQNEAQ (reference sequence). Trimming shortened V by 5 bases and J by 4 bases, and 14 bases separated the two germline ends. This CDR3 has 14 residues. In nucleotides, the CDR3 is TGTGCCAGCAGCCAACTGACAGAAACCTATGGCTACACCTTC. Protein: CASSQLTETYGYTF.

This clone was recorded once. The chain couples TRBV7-2 to TRBJ1-4; tentative D call: TRBD1 (5 bases). V was clipped by 5 bases and J by 7 bases, with 14 bases between them. From germline, CDR1 is SGHTA and CDR2 FQGNSA. The CDR3 is 14 amino acids. The CDR3 nucleotides are TGTGCCAGCAGCCCTAGGGGCCGGGGTGAAAAACTGTTTTTT. Protein product: CASSPRGRGEKLFF.

The chain employs TRBV19 and TRBJ2-6, with a weak D call TRBD1 (6 bases). There are 17 residues in the CDR3. The germline V gene encodes CDR1 LNHDA and CDR2 SQIVND (reference sequence). V dropped 4 bases and J dropped 0 bases, with 13 bases sitting between them. CDR3 DNA sequence: TGTGCCAGTAGTAGGGAAGGACAGTACTCTGGGGCCAACGTCCTGACTTTC. Residues: CASSREGQYSGANVLTF.

The V and J genes are TRBV5-8 and TRBJ1-5; D is unresolved. Trimming left V 0 bases short and J 7 bases short, with 8 bases between. From germline, CDR1 is SGHTS and CDR2 YDEGEE. CDR3 length equals 13 residues. CDR3 DNA sequence: TGTGCCAGCAGCTTGGGCTGGAAACAGCCCCAGCATTTT. This codes for CASSLGWKQPQHF.

This clone appeared many times. The J gene is TRBJ1-2, the V gene TRBV2; D unclear. Germline CDR1 SNHLY, CDR2 FYNNEI. The CDR3 sequence is 15 residues long. Trimming took 0 bases from V and 7 from J, leaving 15 bases between them. The CDR3, as DNA: TGTGCCAGCAGTGAAGCGAGGACCGGGGTGAGTGGCTACACCTTC. Encoded protein: CASSEARTGVSGYTF.

This clone has a handful of counts. The chain uses TRBV7-8 and TRBJ1-1; weak D call: TRBD1 (6 bases). The V end lost 0 bases, the J end lost 5 bases, and 16 bases lay between the germline ends. The CDR3 spans 16 residues. Germline V gene lookup returns CDR1 SGHVS and CDR2 FQNEAQ. The CDR3 region is CASSLAPRGVRTEAFF. CDR3 in DNA: TGTGCCAGCAGCTTAGCGCCGAGGGGGGTAAGAACTGAAGCTTTCTTT. Together with reference TRBV7-8 and TRBJ1-1, the CDR3 gives the full variable domain: GAGVSQSPRYKVAKRGQDVALRCDPISGHVSLFWYQQALGQGPEFLTYFQNEAQLDKSGLPSDRFFAERPEGSVSTLKIQRTQQEDSAVYLCASSLAPRGVRTEAFFGQGTRLTVV.

About this clone itself: Other DNA sequences from this sample encode an identical CDR3 as well. V is TRBV6-1 and J is TRBJ1-5; 7 bases match TRBD1. CDR1 is MNHNS and CDR2 is SASEGT in the germline V gene. This CDR3 has 15 amino acids. J gave up 0 bases and V 4 bases, and 3 bases lay outside the gene matches. The CDR3, as DNA: TGTGCCAGCAGTGGAGGACAGGCTAGCAATCAGCCCCAGCATTTT. Protein: CASSGGQASNQPQHF.

The chain employs TRBV11-3 and TRBJ2-2, with 7 bases matching TRBD1. Germline CDR1 SGHNT, CDR2 YENEEA. J lost 1 base, V lost 3 bases, and 2 bases had no gene match. This CDR3 contains 15 residues. CDR3 region: CASSFSGGNTGELFF. The DNA for the CDR3 is TGTGCCAGCAGCTTTTCAGGGGGGAACACCGGGGAGCTGTTTTTT.

This clone was recorded only once. The rearrangement uses TRBV5-1 and TRBJ2-7; 9 nucleotides line up with TRBD1. V was clipped by 4 bases and J by 3 bases; unmatched bases: 8. CDR1 is SGHRS, CDR2 YFSETQ, per germline. This CDR3 has 15 residues. The CDR3 sequence is CASSVPGTGSYEQYF. The DNA for the CDR3 is TGCGCCAGCAGCGTACCTGGGACAGGGAGCTACGAGCAGTACTTC.

The chain employs TRBV5-6 and TRBJ1-6; the match to TRBD1 covers 8 bases. Germline trimming cut 0 bases from V and 8 bases from J; bases unmatched to any gene: 10. Per the germline V gene, CDR1 is SGHDT and CDR2 is YYEEEE. There are 17 residues in the CDR3. Here the CDR3 DNA reads TGTGCCAGCAGCTTGGATGTCGTGTTCAGGGGGCATTCACCCCTCCACTTT. Its protein is CASSLDVVFRGHSPLHF.

This clone has a handful of counts. The chain has TRBV15 and TRBJ1-2, with D uncertain. Deletions cut 0 bases from V and 6 bases from J, with 5 bases between. CDR1 LNHNV and CDR2 YYDKDF come from the germline V gene (reference sequence). The CDR3 spans 12 residues. The CDR3 coding sequence is TGTGCCACCAGCAGAGACCAGGATGGCTACACCTTC. Translating gives CATSRDQDGYTF.

This clone was recorded once. V usage is TRBV16 and J usage is TRBJ2-1; D remains unclear. CDR3 size: 11 residues. The ends were cut back, 4 bases at V and 8 bases at J, with 6 bases in the middle. The germline gives CDR1 KGHSY, CDR2 FQNENV. The DNA for the CDR3 is TGTGCCAGCAGCCTTTATGATGAGCAGTTCTTC. Protein product: CASSLYDEQFF.

This clone came up a few times. The chain uses TRBV28 and TRBJ1-2, with a possible D match to TRBD1 (6 bases). CDR3 length: 14 residues. CDR1 is MDHEN, CDR2 SYDVKM, per germline. V lost 5 bases and J lost 2, with 12 bases in between. This CDR3 is CASSSRTGNYGYTF. The CDR3 DNA reads TGTGCCAGCAGTAGTAGAACAGGGAACTATGGCTACACCTTC.

With regard to this clone: At one end the junction does not follow the germline gene, possibly because of a read error. The chain joins TRBV6-7 to TRBJ2-3; 14 bases match TRBD2. TRBV6-7 is an ORF, and what it does is uncertain. The CDR3 runs to 19 residues. CDR3 in amino acids: CASSYPINGLAGGTDTQYF. CDR3 bases: TGTGCCAGCAGTTACCCCATAAACGGACTAGCGGGAGGCACTGATACGCAGTATTTT.

J is TRBJ2-1 and V is TRBV30; no definite D call. The germline V and J ends were trimmed by 1 base and 5 bases, with 9 bases remaining between them. Germline V gene data show CDR1 as GTSNPN and CDR2 as SVGIG (reference sequence). The CDR3 extends over 13 amino acids. The CDR3: CAWSGAGNNEQFF. Written as DNA, the CDR3 is TGTGCCTGGAGTGGGGCCGGAAACAATGAGCAGTTCTTC. Together with reference TRBV30 and TRBJ2-1, the CDR3 gives the full variable domain: SQTIHQWPATLVQPVGSPLSLECTVEGTSNPNLYWYRQAAGRGLQLLFYSVGIGQISSEVPQNLSASRPQDRQFILSSKKLLLSDSGFYLCAWSGAGNNEQFFGPGTRLTVL.

The chain employs TRBV15 and TRBJ1-2; D not resolved. Trimming removed 0 bases at V and 1 base at J, with 9 bases between. Per the germline V gene, CDR1 is LNHNV and CDR2 is YYDKDF (reference sequence). The CDR3 length is 15 residues. CDR3 in amino acids: CATSREVGINYGYTF. For the CDR3, the DNA is TGTGCCACCAGCAGAGAAGTCGGGATTAACTATGGCTACACCTTC. Together with reference TRBV15 and TRBJ1-2, the CDR3 gives the full variable domain: DAMVIQNPRYQVTQFGKPVTLSCSQTLNHNVMYWYQQKSSQAPKLLFHYYDKDFNNEADTPDNFQSRRPNTSFCFLDIRSPGLGDTAMYLCATSREVGINYGYTFGSGTRLTVV.

As regards this clone: At the DNA level, this CDR3 is encoded by other sequences in the same sample as well. This chain links TRBV10-1 with TRBJ2-7, with 8 bases matching TRBD2. The CDR3 loop spans 14 amino acids. V shed 3 bases, J shed 4 bases, and the junction held 5 bases outside the gene matches. From germline, CDR1 is WNHNN and CDR2 SYGVQD (reference sequence). CDR3 sequence: CASSESGSGYEQYF. The CDR3 coding sequence is TGCGCCAGCAGTGAAAGCGGGAGTGGGTACGAGCAGTACTTC.

The V call is TRBV29-1, the J call TRBJ2-3; D is perhaps TRBD1 or TRBD2 (5 bases each). The germline V gene has CDR1 SQVTM and CDR2 ANQGSEA. V lost 5 bases, J lost 7 bases, and 16 bases lay in between. This CDR3 has 13 residues. In nucleotides, the CDR3 is TGCAGCGTTATCCGGGACGTCTCCAATACGCAGTATTTT. This translates into CSVIRDVSNTQYF.

The chain has TRBV6-6 and TRBJ1-4; tentatively, D is TRBD1 (5 bases). Trimming took off 6 bases at V and 4 bases at J, with 15 bases between the two ends. The CDR3 covers 15 residues. Germline V gene sequence: CDR1 MNHNY, CDR2 SVGAGI (reference sequence). The CDR3 sequence: CASSGRVGGNEKLFF. The DNA for the CDR3 is TGTGCCAGCAGCGGCAGGGTTGGTGGTAATGAAAAACTGTTTTTT.

The V call is TRBV6-5, the J call TRBJ1-4; D not certain. Trimming left V 0 bases short and J 3 bases short, with 5 bases between. The germline CDR1 and CDR2 sequences are MNHEY and SVGAGI. The CDR3 is made up of 14 amino acids. Written as DNA, the CDR3 is TGTGCCAGCAGTTACTCAGGGTCTAATGAAAAACTGTTTTTT. Protein: CASSYSGSNEKLFF.

In its sample, this clone was seen once. CDR3 loop: CASSPGTSGTHEQYF. The CDR3 nucleotides are TGTGCCAGCAGCCCGGGGACTAGCGGGACCCACGAGCAGTACTTC. The V call is TRBV7-8, the J call TRBJ2-7; 13 bases are a match to TRBD2. This CDR3 contains 15 residues. After removal of 5 bases from V and 5 bases from J, the junction contained 6 bases not matched to a gene. Germline CDR1 is SGHVS and CDR2 is FQNEAQ.

A few counts support this clone. The genes are TRBV5-1 and TRBJ2-7; TRBD1 or TRBD2 may be the D gene (5 bases each). The CDR3 length is 14 residues. V was shortened by 2 bases and J by 9 bases, with 18 bases between the two germline ends. CDR1 is SGHRS and CDR2 is YFSETQ in the germline V gene. The DNA for the CDR3 is TGCGCCAGCAGCTTCAAAGGGACGGGCGATGTGCAGTACTTC. It encodes CASSFKGTGDVQYF.